This TCR beta chain originates from a study of T cells in Graves' hyperthyroidism and ophthalmopathy. Study as a whole: Peripheral blood was taken when the disease was first diagnosed, before any treatment began. Findings and caveats of the study: A model of 13 V-J features distinguished ophthalmopathy from stable hyperthyroidism. The model made its ophthalmopathy prediction, and onset followed a median approximately 6.5 months later. Most clonotypes expanded in the thyroid (above 0.001) were also present in blood.

In the case of this clonotype: What it binds is unknown.

There were TCR beta CDR3 regions amplified from RNA transcripts. The HTBI primer set served for first-round RT-PCR of the TCR CDR3. TCRdb recomputed calls from the multiplex PCR reads with MiXCR, one row per CDR3 protein. The table lists nearly 750,000 distinct CDR3 sequences, over 35% of them singletons, with roughly 30% in the top ten. V was shortened by 6 bases and J by 3 bases, with 8 bases between the two germline ends. This CDR3 contains 13 residues. CDR1 is MNHEY, CDR2 SVGAGI, per germline. The V gene is TRBV6-5, the J gene TRBJ2-2; no definite D call. Sequencing was carried out using blood. The TCR sequence derives from a middle-aged woman with Graves' hyperthyroidism. The CDR3 reads CASSHKYTGELFF. In DNA, the CDR3 is TGTGCCAGCAGCCACAAGTACACCGGGGAGCTGTTTTTT.